Listed below are T cell receptor beta chains from one sample, sequenced in a study of brain metastases from non-small cell lung cancer. Assay: immunoSEQ multiplex PCR; the TCRdb copy retains only in-frame clones and omits some. The top ten clones hold around 4.1% of a sample with 7,500 to 8,000 clones, 85% of them seen once. The sample taken for sequencing was primary lung tumor tissue. Receptors were obtained from a donor over 35 with non-small cell lung cancer. Each CDR3 is given with its conserved first and last residue. Fields, in order: clone size, V gene, J gene, D gene, CDR3 DNA, CDR3 protein. The D gene is left open where the match is weak. The size of a clone is reported for some rows only, either as once, few or many, or as a class for expanded clones.

.	TRBV5-1	TRBJ1-2	.	TGCGCCAGCAGCTTGTTTGGCTATGGCTACACCTTC	CASSLFGYGYTF
once	TRBV6-5	TRBJ1-5	.	TGTGCCAGCAGTTACTCTCTGGATCAGCCCCAGCATTTT	CASSYSLDQPQHF
.	TRBV15	TRBJ2-6	.	TGTGCCACCAGCAGAGGGACTGGGGCCAACGTCCTGACTTTC	CATSRGTGANVLTF
once	TRBV5-1	TRBJ1-1	TRBD1	TGCGCCAGCAGCAAGGGGACAGCGAACACTGAAGCTTTCTTT	CASSKGTANTEAFF
.	TRBV18	TRBJ1-5	TRBD1	TGTGCCAGCTCACCGACAGGGTACTATCAGCCCCAGCATTTT	CASSPTGYYQPQHF
.	TRBV6-1	TRBJ1-5	TRBD1	TGTGCCAGCAGTGGGGGGGACAGGGTGAGGAGCAATCAGCCCCAGCATTTT	CASSGGDRVRSNQPQHF
.	TRBV6-5	TRBJ1-4	TRBD1	TGTGCCAGCAGTTGGTCAGGGGGCTTTGAAAAACTGTTTTTT	CASSWSGGFEKLFF
.	TRBV30	TRBJ1-4	TRBD1	TGTGCCTGGGGGACAGCGGGAAATGAAAAACTGTTTTTT	CAWGTAGNEKLFF
few	TRBV19	TRBJ1-6	TRBD1	TGTGCCAGTAGTACGACAGGGGTGAGCTCCTATAATTCACCCCTCCACTTT	CASSTTGVSSYNSPLHF
few	TRBV29-1	TRBJ1-1	.	TGCAGCGTATTAGGGGGGGCAGGGAGCACTGAAGCTTTCTTT	CSVLGGAGSTEAFF
.	TRBV3-1/TRBV3-2	TRBJ2-7	.	TGTGCCAGCAGCCAGGCGAGACAGAGGCAGTACTTC	CASSQARQRQYF
.	TRBV2	TRBJ1-1	.	TGTGCCAGCTCAGAGGGAAACACTGAAGCTTTCTTT	CASSEGNTEAFF
.	TRBV4-3	TRBJ2-4	.	TGCGCCAGCAGCCAAGCCTCCGGGACCCCTGGGGACATTCAGTACTTC	CASSQASGTPGDIQYF
.	TRBV10-3	TRBJ2-7	TRBD1	TGTGCCATCGGACAGGGGGCGCTTTCGGGCGAGCAGTACTTC	CAIGQGALSGEQYF
few	TRBV5-8	TRBJ1-1	.	TGTGCCAGCAGCTTGGACAGGGAGGGCACTGAAGCTTTCTTT	CASSLDREGTEAFF
.	TRBV18	TRBJ1-1	.	TGTGCCAGCTCACTTGGGAACACTGAAGCTTTCTTT	CASSLGNTEAFF
.	TRBV10-3	TRBJ1-1	.	TGTGCCATCAGTGATAGCCTTGAGGGGGTCACTGAAGCTTTCTTT	CAISDSLEGVTEAFF
.	TRBV18	TRBJ2-2	.	TGTGCCAGCTCACCACCCCAGAACACCGGGGAGCTGTTTTTT	CASSPPQNTGELFF
.	TRBV30	TRBJ1-6	.	TGTGCCTGGAGCCACTACTCCTATAATTCACCCCTCCACTTT	CAWSHYSYNSPLHF
.	TRBV19	TRBJ1-2	.	TGTGCCAGTAGTATCTTCCATTCGAACAGGGACCGTAACTATGGCTACACCTTC	CASSIFHSNRDRNYGYTF
.	TRBV7-2	TRBJ1-1	TRBD1	TGTGCCAGCAGCCTTACCGGGACAGGGTGGACTGAAGCTTTCTTT	CASSLTGTGWTEAFF
.	TRBV5-1	TRBJ2-7	TRBD1	TGCGCCAGCAGCTCGGGCCTGGGACAGGGGATGCACGAGCAGTACTTC	CASSSGLGQGMHEQYF
.	TRBV4-3	TRBJ1-2	.	TGCGCCAGCAGCCAACGCCACAAGGGGGGAGACTATGGCTACACCTTC	CASSQRHKGGDYGYTF
.	TRBV5-1	TRBJ2-1	.	TGCGCCAGCAGCTCCGGGACTTTTATGGATGAGCAGTTCTTC	CASSSGTFMDEQFF
.	TRBV28	TRBJ2-2	.	TGTGCCAGCAGTTCGGGTTCCACCGGGGAGCTGTTTTTT	CASSSGSTGELFF
.	TRBV10-3	TRBJ1-6	TRBD1	TGTGCCATCAGTGAGTCCACAGGGGGCGACTCACCCCTCCACTTT	CAISESTGGDSPLHF
.	TRBV10-3	TRBJ2-7	.	TGTGCCATCAGTGTTGGAACAGGGTTGATCGAGCAGTACTTC	CAISVGTGLIEQYF
.	TRBV7-9	TRBJ2-5	.	TGTGCCAGCAGCTTTTTGGAGGAGACCCAGTACTTC	CASSFLEETQYF
.	TRBV30	TRBJ1-1	.	TGTGCCTGGATTACAGGATATAACACTGAAGCTTTCTTT	CAWITGYNTEAFF
.	TRBV4-1	TRBJ2-7	TRBD2	TGCGCCAGCAGCCAAGTGGATAGCGGGGCCTACGAGCAGTACTTC	CASSQVDSGAYEQYF
.	TRBV7-9	TRBJ1-4	.	TGTGCCAGCAGCCCGCCGGGCTTAACTAATGAAAAACTGTTTTTT	CASSPPGLTNEKLFF
.	TRBV2	TRBJ1-1	.	TGTGCCAGGGAAACAGCCGGGACACTGAACACTGAAGCTTTCTTT	CARETAGTLNTEAFF
few	TRBV19	TRBJ1-5	.	TGTGCCAGTAGTAATGTCGGAAGTCAGCCCCAGCATTTT	CASSNVGSQPQHF
.	TRBV12-5	TRBJ2-5	TRBD2	TGTGCTAGTGGACTTACTAGCGGGGGGGCAGAGACCCAGTACTTC	CASGLTSGGAETQYF
.	TRBV2	TRBJ1-2	.	TGTGCCAGCAGTGGAACCGGGGCAGCTAACTATGGCTACACCTTC	CASSGTGAANYGYTF
.	TRBV7-9	TRBJ1-5	.	TGTGCCAGCAACCTGGGAACGGGACACAGCTTGGGTCAGCCCCAGCATTTT	CASNLGTGHSLGQPQHF
.	TRBV6-4	TRBJ1-1	.	TGTGCCAGCAGGGGAGGGGGGACTGAAGCTTTCTTT	CASRGGGTEAFF
.	TRBV12-5	TRBJ2-1	TRBD2	TGTGCTAGTGGTGTGCTAGCGGGGGGGCCTATCGATGAGCAGTTCTTC	CASGVLAGGPIDEQFF
.	TRBV10-2	TRBJ2-7	.	TGCGCCAGCAGTTCCCTAGCCTACGAGCAGTACTTC	CASSSLAYEQYF
.	TRBV7-9	TRBJ2-5	.	TGTGCCAGCAGCCAGGAAGAGACCCAGTACTTC	CASSQEETQYF
.	TRBV18	TRBJ1-2	.	TGTGCCAGCTCACGGGACGGGCGCTATGGCTACACCTTC	CASSRDGRYGYTF
.	TRBV6-2/TRBV6-3	TRBJ2-7	TRBD2	TGTGCCAGTAGTCCCCGTTTAGCGGGGACCTACGAGCAGTACTTC	CASSPRLAGTYEQYF
.	TRBV21-1	TRBJ1-5	.	TGTGCCAGCAGCAAATGGGCCGGTTATAGCAATCAGCCCCAGCATTTT	CASSKWAGYSNQPQHF
.	TRBV10-3	TRBJ2-7	TRBD1	TGTGCCATCAGTGGCCGCCGGGACAGCCCCTACGAGCAGTACTTC	CAISGRRDSPYEQYF
.	TRBV10-1	TRBJ2-5	.	TGCGCCAGCAGTGAGGAAGTCCAATGGACCCAGTACTTC	CASSEEVQWTQYF
few	TRBV6-2/TRBV6-3	TRBJ2-1	TRBD2	TGTGCCAGCAGTTCGGGACTAGCGGCCTACAATGAGCAGTTCTTC	CASSSGLAAYNEQFF
.	TRBV15	TRBJ1-5	.	TGTGCCACCAGCAGCGGGTGGGCGGGCGCGACCAATCAGCCCCAGCATTTT	CATSSGWAGATNQPQHF
few	TRBV10-3	TRBJ1-2	.	TGTGCCATCAGTCCCGGGAACGGCTACACCTTC	CAISPGNGYTF
.	TRBV5-1	TRBJ1-6	TRBD1	TGCGCCAGCAGCTTGGGGGACAGGGATTCACCCCTCCACTTT	CASSLGDRDSPLHF
.	TRBV14	TRBJ1-2	.	TGTGCCAGCAGCCAAGTATGGTATGGCTACACCTTC	CASSQVWYGYTF
.	TRBV5-6	TRBJ1-1	.	TGTGCCAGCAGCTTGAGAGGGAATGAAGCTTTCTTT	CASSLRGNEAFF